This entry lists 32 T cell receptor beta chains sequenced from one sample in a study of tumor-infiltrating lymphocytes in primary liver carcinoma. Germline DNA was extracted too, while blood RNA derived from unsorted whole blood. The input was approximately 0.45 ug total RNA; TCR beta cDNA was made from it with a constant-region primer. It was through three nested multiplex PCR rounds of slightly modified ARM-PCR that TCR beta libraries arose. A C-beta reverse primer was combined with TRBV1-TRBV30 forward primers in the first two PCR rounds, and each round had 10 cycles. TCRdb re-called the multiplex PCR reads with MiXCR, one entry per CDR3 protein. The data contain approximately 300,000 distinct CDR3 sequences, 50% to 70% of them singletons. The sample was peripheral blood. These receptors all come from a man aged 35 to 55 with primary liver carcinoma and hepatitis B virus infection.

Concerning this clonotype itself: This may stem from a read error, because a much larger clone lies one nucleotide away. The rearrangement uses TRBV29-1 and TRBJ2-7; 10 bases fit TRBD1. Germline loops: CDR1 SQVTM, CDR2 ANQGSEA. The CDR3 is 13 residues long. V lost 8 bases, J lost 5 bases, and 9 bases stayed unmatched. The CDR3 bases are TGCAGCATCGACAGGGGGCTAGGTAACGAGCAGTACTTC. Translation: CSIDRGLGNEQYF.

On this clonotype: Possible read error: a much larger clone is one base away. The chain employs TRBV6-2 or TRBV6-3 and TRBJ2-7; tentatively, D is TRBD1 (5 bases). The CDR3 loop spans 14 amino acids. V lost 0 bases and J lost 5, with 11 bases in between. The germline CDR1 and CDR2 sequences are MNHEY and SVGEGT. In nucleotides, the CDR3 is TGTGCCAGCAGTTACTCGCGACAGTTCAACGAGCAGTACTTC. The encoded protein is CASSYSRQFNEQYF.

About this clonotype itself: At one of its ends the junction is not consistent with the germline gene, which may arise from a read error. The chain links TRBV18 to TRBJ2-5; D possibly corresponds to TRBD2 (6 bases). The CDR3 runs to 13 residues. Germline CDR1 and CDR2: KGHSH and LQKENI. The CDR3 DNA is TGTGGCAGCTCACCAGCGGGTTGGGAGACGCAGTACTTC. Translated, it gives CGSSPAGWETQYF. Based on the CDR3 plus reference TRBV18 and TRBJ2-5, the full variable domain is NAGVMQNPRHLVRRRGQEARLRCSPMKGHSHVYWYRQLPEEGLKFMVYLQKENIIDESGMPKERFSAEFPKEGPSILRIQQVVRGDSAAYFCGSSPAGWETQYFGPGTRLLVL.

With regard to this clonotype: A much larger clonotype is one base distant, so this may be a read error. CDR3 sequence: CASSQAPLAGVKYKQYF. The CDR3 DNA reads TGTGCCAGCAGCCAAGCCCCCCTAGCGGGAGTCAAGTACAAGCAGTACTTC. The chain couples TRBV4-2 to TRBJ2-7; 10 positions match TRBD2. Germline V gives CDR1 LGHNA, CDR2 YNFKEQ. V was pared by 1 base and J by 8 bases, with 14 bases of the junction left unmatched. The CDR3 runs to 17 residues.

Only a few counts were recorded for this clonotype. This chain uses TRBV5-4 with TRBJ2-7; weak D call: TRBD2 (6 bases). Trimming removed 4 bases from V and 1 base from J, with 12 bases in between. Germline V gene data show CDR1 as SGHNT and CDR2 as YYREEE (reference sequence). The CDR3 covers 14 residues. In DNA form, the CDR3 reads TGTGCCAGCAGCCCAACTAGCTCATCCTACGAGCAGTACTTC. It is translated as CASSPTSSSYEQYF. The full variable domain, its missing parts supplied by reference TRBV5-4 and TRBJ2-7, is ETGVTQSPTHLIKTRGQQVTLRCSSQSGHNTVSWYQQALGQGPQFIFQYYREEENGRGNFPPRFSGLQFPNYSSELNVNALELDDSALYLCASSPTSSSYEQYFGPGTRLTVT.

Comments on this clonotype: Lacking the conserved final phenylalanine or tryptophan, this CDR3 likely reflects a read error. The chain carries TRBV5-4 and TRBJ2-3, with TRBD2 matching 8 bases. V lost 2 bases, J lost 6 bases, and 5 bases stayed unmatched. CDR3 length: 14 residues. CDR1 and CDR2 from the germline V gene are SGHNT and YYREEE (reference sequence). The CDR3 spells CASSLAGVGDTQYL. The DNA of the CDR3 is TGTGCCAGCAGCTTAGCGGGAGTCGGGGATACGCAGTATTTG.

This rearrangement joins TRBV16 to TRBJ1-5, with TRBD1 matching 9 bases. Germline V gene data show CDR1 as KGHSY and CDR2 as FQNENV. V lost 2 bases and J lost 6; bases outside the gene matches: 8. The CDR3 contains 16 residues. The CDR3 coding sequence is TGTGCCAGCAGCCAAGGTTGGACAGGGGCTTCTCAGCCCCAGCATTTT. Translated, it gives CASSQGWTGASQPQHF. Full variable domain (remainder filled in from reference TRBV16 and TRBJ1-5): GEEVAQTPKHLVRGEGQKAKLYCAPIKGHSYVFWYQQVLKNEFKFLISFQNENVFDETGMPKERFSAKCLPNSPCSLEIQATKLEDSAVYFCASSQGWTGASQPQHFGDGTRLSIL.

The chain carries TRBV5-6 and TRBJ1-6, with 8 positions matching TRBD1. The ends lost 4 bases at V and 10 bases at J; junction bases unmatched: 10. Germline V gene data show CDR1 as SGHDT and CDR2 as YYEEEE. This CDR3 region has 15 residues. For the CDR3, the DNA is TGTGCCAGCAGCGCTGACAGGGGCCAGAGATCACCCCTCCACTTT. Protein product: CASSADRGQRSPLHF.

Details on this clonotype: A read error may account for a junction end that differs from germline. CDR3 protein: CASISGGGGETRYF. The CDR3 coding sequence is TGTGCCAGCATTTCGGGAGGGGGGGGAGAGACCCGGTACTTC. The rearrangement joins TRBV6-1 to TRBJ2-5, with TRBD2 identical over 8 bases. Germline lookup yields CDR1 MNHNS and CDR2 SASEGT. The CDR3 has 14 residues.

The chain uses TRBV11-2 and TRBJ1-6; D remains unclear. Germline V gene data show CDR1 as SGHAT and CDR2 as FQNNGV. The CDR3 has 13 residues. Trimming took off 5 bases at V and 10 bases at J, with 12 bases between the two ends. The CDR3 here is CASSTRMASPLHF. The DNA of the CDR3 is TGTGCCAGCAGCACTCGAATGGCCTCACCCCTCCACTTT. Full variable domain (missing parts from reference TRBV11-2 and TRBJ1-6): EAGVAQSPRYKIIEKRQSVAFWCNPISGHATLYWYQQILGQGPKLLIQFQNNGVVDDSQLPKDRFSAERLKGVDSTLKIQPAKLEDSAVYLCASSTRMASPLHFGNGTRLTVT.

With regard to this clonotype: One junction end does not reproduce the germline sequence, and a read error may be involved. The V call is TRBV10-2, the J call TRBJ2-3; D gene ambiguous. The CDR3 totals 14 residues. Germline V gene sequence: CDR1 WSHSY, CDR2 SAAADI. The CDR3 spells CDSSELGSTDTQYF. CDR3 nucleotide sequence: TGCGACAGCAGTGAACTCGGAAGCACAGATACGCAGTATTTT.

A word on this clonotype: The junction shows a germline mismatch at one end, possibly a read error. The chain is built from TRBV29-1 and TRBJ2-1; 13 bases map to TRBD2. This CDR3 contains 13 residues. In germline, CDR1 is SQVTM, CDR2 ANQGSEA. CDR3 bases: TGTAGCGGGACTAGCGGGGAGCTCTATGAGCAGTTCTTC. This sequence encodes CSGTSGELYEQFF.

This sequence joins TRBV28 and TRBJ1-3; D is unclear. The germline gives CDR1 MDHEN, CDR2 SYDVKM. Deletions cut 6 bases from V and 3 bases from J, with 15 bases between. CDR3 length: 15 residues. In DNA form, the CDR3 reads TGTGCCAGCAGCCGGAAACGGATTTATGGAAACACCATATATTTT. Amino acid sequence: CASSRKRIYGNTIYF. Variable domain in full (rest from reference TRBV28 and TRBJ1-3): DVKVTQSSRYLVKRTGEKVFLECVQDMDHENMFWYRQDPGLGLRLIYFSYDVKMKEKGDIPEGYSVSREKKERFSLILESASTNQTSMYLCASSRKRIYGNTIYFGEGSWLTVV.

To note about this clonotype: The conserved closing phenylalanine or tryptophan is absent in this CDR3, likely reflecting a read error. This rearrangement joins TRBV5-6 to TRBJ1-3; D is possibly TRBD1 (5 bases). The CDR3 is 11 amino acids. Germline V gene lookup returns CDR1 SGHDT and CDR2 YYEEEE. The V gene lost 5 bases and the J gene lost 11 bases, with 11 bases spanning the gap. The CDR3 sequence: CASSQGRAIYY. Here the CDR3 DNA reads TGTGCCAGCAGTCAGGGACGGGCCATATATTAT.

Notes on this clonotype: A much larger clone lies one base from this, so it may be a read error. The genes are TRBV6-5 and TRBJ2-7, with unresolved D. This CDR3 region has 13 residues. V was shortened by 5 bases and J by 7 bases, with 15 bases between the two germline ends. Germline V CDR1 and CDR2: MNHEY, SVGAGI. CDR3 loop: CASSNEQYTEQYF. The CDR3, as DNA: TGTGCCAGCAGTAACGAACAGTACACGGAGCAGTACTTC.

The chain links TRBV7-8 to TRBJ1-4; D gene ambiguous. This CDR3 has 13 amino acids. The ends were cut back, 7 bases at V and 0 bases at J, with 6 bases in the middle. Germline CDR1 reads SGHVS; CDR2 reads FQNEAQ. The CDR3 spells CASTFPTNEKLFF. For the CDR3, the DNA is TGTGCCAGCACTTTTCCAACTAATGAAAAACTGTTTTTT.

This clonotype came up once. Just one base apart from a much larger clone, this may be a read error. V gene TRBV29-1 combines with J gene TRBJ2-5; tentatively, D is TRBD1 or TRBD2 (5 bases each). The length of the CDR3 is 12 residues. CDR1 is SQVTM, CDR2 ANQGSEA, per germline. Here the CDR3 reads CSAFDGVGTQHF. The CDR3 nucleotides are TGCAGCGCCTTCGACGGGGTCGGGACCCAGCACTTC.

Concerning this clonotype: This may arise from a read error, as a much more abundant clone is one base away. The gene calls are TRBV29-1 and TRBJ2-2; tentative D call: TRBD2 (6 bases). With 5 bases removed from V and 6 bases from J, the gap between germline ends came to 16 bases. Germline lookup yields CDR1 SQVTM and CDR2 ANQGSEA. The CDR3 totals 14 residues. CDR3 residues: CSVSDCRGSGELFF. The CDR3 DNA follows: TGCAGCGTTTCGGACTGTCGGGGGTCCGGGGAGCTGTTTTTT.

The chain uses TRBV6-5 and TRBJ2-1, with 10 bases that match TRBD2. V dropped 4 bases and J dropped 7; count of bases not matched to a gene: 7. CDR3 size: 15 residues. Germline V gene data show CDR1 as MNHEY and CDR2 as SVGAGI. The CDR3 protein is CASSSRTSGWNEQFF. CDR3 nucleotide sequence: TGTGCCAGCAGTTCGAGGACTAGCGGTTGGAATGAGCAGTTCTTC.

As concerns this clonotype: A read error may explain this, as a much larger clone is one base away. The genes are TRBV6-1 and TRBJ2-5, with a tentative D call TRBD1 (5 bases). CDR3 size: 16 residues. Germline CDR1 MNHNS, CDR2 SASEGT. The V and J ends lost 8 bases and 2 bases respectively, with 21 bases between them. CDR3 sequence: CASDKRVVAGQETQYF. Written as DNA, the CDR3 is TGTGCCAGCGACAAAAGGGTGGTGGCAGGGCAAGAGACCCAGTACTTC.

The chain carries TRBV25-1 and TRBJ2-6; 7 nucleotides match TRBD1. Germline V lookup: CDR1 MGHDK, CDR2 SYGVNS. This CDR3 comprises 15 residues. V lost 7 bases, J lost 0 bases, and 3 bases stayed unmatched. The CDR3, as DNA: TGTGCCAGCACCCCAGGGGGCTCTGGGGCCAACGTCCTGACTTTC. It specifies CASTPGGSGANVLTF.

In its sample, this clonotype was seen a few times. A much larger clone differs by one base, so this may be a read error. This rearrangement joins TRBV11-2 to TRBJ2-5; D is uncertain. There are 13 residues in the CDR3. Germline V lookup: CDR1 SGHAT, CDR2 FQNNGV. Trimming shortened V by 8 bases and J by 4 bases, and 14 bases separated the two germline ends. The DNA of the CDR3 is TGTGCCAGCGGCCAGTCGTCTCTAGAGACCCAGTACTTC. Translating gives CASGQSSLETQYF.

Comment on this clonotype: The junction shows a germline mismatch at one end, possibly a read error. The genes are TRBV6-1 and TRBJ2-4, with D perhaps TRBD2 (6 bases). This CDR3 is 15 amino acids long. CDR1 is MNHNS, CDR2 SASEGT, per germline. CDR3 protein: CATIRDLLAKDIQHF. The CDR3 nucleotides read TGTGCCACCATCCGGGACTTATTAGCCAAAGACATTCAGCACTTC.

The chain employs TRBV11-1 and TRBJ2-1, with D possibly being TRBD1 (5 bases). The CDR3 contains 11 residues. Germline-derived CDR1 and CDR2 are SGHAT and FQDESV (reference sequence). Trimming pared 2 bases from V and 13 bases from J, leaving 9 bases between. The CDR3 DNA reads as TGTGCCAGCAGCTTAACAGGAAACCAGTTCTTC. It encodes CASSLTGNQFF.

About this clonotype itself: An end of the junction does not agree with germline; a read error may underlie this. The rearrangement links TRBV7-9 to TRBJ1-1; D is possibly TRBD1 (6 bases). The length of the CDR3 is 14 residues. Germline assignment: CDR1 SEHNR and CDR2 FQNEAQ (reference sequence). CDR3 in amino acids: CASSLVQGSPEAIF. CDR3 coding DNA: TGTGCCAGCAGCTTAGTACAGGGCAGCCCTGAAGCTATCTTT.

On this clonotype itself: One base away lies a much larger clone, so this may be a sequencing read error. The chain uses TRBV12-3 or TRBV12-4 and TRBJ2-2; D could derive from TRBD1 or TRBD2 (5 bases each). This CDR3 is 15 amino acids long. Here the CDR3 DNA reads TGTGCCGGCAGTCGACTGGGTGGGGGAACCGGGGAGCTGTTTTTT. Translating it yields CAGSRLGGGTGELFF.

This clonotype has a count of ten or more. The chain employs TRBV12-3 or TRBV12-4 and TRBJ2-1; a weak D match, TRBD2 (5 bases). Trimming stripped 3 bases from V and 3 bases from J, with 9 bases between. This CDR3 comprises 14 residues. CDR3 amino acids: CASSFFRDYNEQFF. In DNA, the CDR3 is TGTGCCAGCAGTTTTTTTCGGGACTACAATGAGCAGTTCTTC.

The count of this clonotype is one. The chain's CDR3 is CATAGSDNQPQHF. CDR3 DNA: TGTGCCACCGCGGGGTCCGACAATCAGCCCCAGCATTTT. This chain joins TRBV10-3 and TRBJ1-5; no reliable D call. The CDR3 is 13 amino acids. The V end was cut by 10 bases, the J end by 3 bases, with 13 bases between. Germline values: CDR1 ENHRY, CDR2 SYGVKD.

There are many counts of this clonotype. The rearrangement joins TRBV4-3 to TRBJ2-3; 10 nucleotides align to TRBD2. This CDR3 has 17 amino acids. The germline V gene has CDR1 LGHNA and CDR2 YSLEER. The V and J ends lost 1 base and 7 bases, in that order; junction bases with no gene match: 11. The CDR3 region is CASSQAVSSGSGNTQYF. CDR3 sequence (DNA): TGCGCCAGCAGCCAAGCGGTGTCTAGCGGGAGCGGGAATACGCAGTATTTT.

As for this clonotype: With a much larger clone just one base away, this may be a read error. The CDR3 bases are TGCAGCGTTGGACGGGACTCCTACGAGCGGTACTTC. Its protein is CSVGRDSYERYF. The chain recombines TRBV29-1 with TRBJ2-7; D possibly corresponds to TRBD2 (6 bases). The CDR3 is 12 residues long. Germline values: CDR1 SQVTM, CDR2 ANQGSEA.

On this clonotype: One junction end does not reproduce the germline sequence, and a read error may be involved. The gene calls are TRBV30 and TRBJ2-7; 9 nucleotides align to TRBD1. The CDR3 consists of 12 residues. CDR1 and CDR2 (germline): GTSNPN, SVGIG (reference sequence). CDR3 nucleotide sequence: TGTGCCTGGATCACAGGGGGCTACGAGAAGTACTTC. Residues: CAWITGGYEKYF.

There are many counts of this clonotype. The chain is built from TRBV29-1 and TRBJ2-5, with D perhaps matching TRBD1 or TRBD2 (6 bases each). CDR3 length equals 13 residues. Trimming removed 7 bases from V and 4 bases from J, with 16 bases in between. CDR1 is SQVTM, CDR2 ANQGSEA, per germline. The CDR3 loop is CSAQVQGGETQYF. CDR3 coding DNA: TGCAGCGCTCAGGTACAGGGAGGAGAGACCCAGTACTTC.